Each of the 14 T cell receptor beta chains below was sequenced from the same sample in a study of cytomegalovirus exposure and HLA in healthy donors. With 60 Vbeta and 13 Jbeta primers, the PCR was carried out. Assay used: immunoSEQ multiplex PCR; TCRdb lists only in-frame clones, some missing. Seen in this sample are just over 150,000 clones; the ten most common clones hold over 1%. Sequencing was performed on PBMCs. Receptors were obtained from a woman in her fifties or sixties in good health and CMV-seronegative.

The chain employs TRBV6-5 and TRBJ1-1; weak D call: TRBD1 (5 bases). V gave up 0 bases and J gave up 5 bases, with 10 bases separating them. Germline V CDR1 and CDR2: MNHEY, SVGAGI. CDR3 length: 14 amino acids. CDR3 protein: CASSYSGGKTEAFF. In nucleotides, the CDR3 is TGTGCCAGCAGTTACTCGGGGGGGAAGACTGAAGCTTTCTTT.

V is TRBV5-1 and J is TRBJ2-5; tentative D call: TRBD1 (6 bases). The V gene lost 4 bases and the J gene lost 2 bases, with 15 bases spanning the gap. The CDR3 loop spans 15 amino acids. Germline values: CDR1 SGHRS, CDR2 YFSETQ. The CDR3 bases are TGCGCCAGCAGCCAAACAGGGACCTCTCAAGAGACCCAGTACTTC. As protein: CASSQTGTSQETQYF.

This chain links TRBV2 with TRBJ1-1, with TRBD1 as a possible D gene (5 bases). Germline-derived CDR1 and CDR2 are SNHLY and FYNNEI. This CDR3 is built from 12 residues. The germline V and J ends were trimmed by 7 bases and 1 base, with 7 bases remaining between them. Here the CDR3 reads CASKGQNTEAFF. The CDR3 coding sequence is TGTGCCAGCAAAGGACAGAACACTGAAGCTTTCTTT.

The genes are TRBV7-9 and TRBJ2-7; 8 bases match TRBD2. The V and J ends lost 3 bases and 2 bases, in that order; junction bases with no gene match: 3. This CDR3 has 14 amino acids. CDR1 is SEHNR, CDR2 FQNEAQ, per germline (reference sequence). CDR3: CASSFQRGTYEQYF. For the CDR3, the DNA is TGTGCCAGCAGCTTCCAGCGGGGGACCTACGAGCAGTACTTC. Together with reference TRBV7-9 and TRBJ2-7, the CDR3 gives the full variable domain: DTGVSQNPRHKITKRGQNVTFRCDPISEHNRLYWYRQTLGQGPEFLTYFQNEAQLEKSRLLSDRFSAERPKGSFSTLEIQRTEQGDSAMYLCASSFQRGTYEQYFGPGTRLTVT.

The chain carries TRBV19 and TRBJ2-7; TRBD2 might be the D (6 bases). The CDR3 is 13 amino acids. The germline V and J ends were trimmed by 6 bases and 3 bases, with 12 bases remaining between them. CDR1 and CDR2 from the germline V gene are LNHDA and SQIVND (reference sequence). CDR3 in DNA: TGTGCCAGTAGGGGACTCAGCCTCTACGAGCAGTACTTC. Protein sequence: CASRGLSLYEQYF. The whole variable domain, remainder taken from reference TRBV19 and TRBJ2-7, is DGGITQSPKYLFRKEGQNVTLSCEQNLNHDAMYWYRQDPGQGLRLIYYSQIVNDFQKGDIAEGYSVSREKKESFPLTVTSAQKNPTAFYLCASRGLSLYEQYFGPGTRLTVT.

The chain combines TRBV4-1 with TRBJ2-1, with D perhaps TRBD2 (6 bases). There are 17 residues in the CDR3. Germline CDR1 is MGHRA and CDR2 is YSYEKL. V was pared by 0 bases and J by 8 bases, with 20 bases between. The DNA for the CDR3 is TGCGCCAGCAGCCAAGATCCAAAGGCGGGGCGATGGGATGAGCAGTTCTTC. Residues: CASSQDPKAGRWDEQFF.

The chain has TRBV19 and TRBJ1-6; 10 bases match TRBD1. Per germline, CDR1 LNHDA and CDR2 SQIVND (reference sequence). The CDR3 loop spans 15 amino acids. V was pared by 8 bases and J by 9 bases, with 10 bases of the junction left unmatched. Written as DNA, the CDR3 is TGTGCCAGTTCGCGCGTGGGGACAGGGGTTTCACCCCTCCACTTT. This gives the protein CASSRVGTGVSPLHF.

The CDR3 loop reads CASSPDPRGTEAFF. CDR3 DNA sequence: TGCGCCAGCAGCCCGGACCCCAGAGGGACTGAAGCTTTCTTT. The V call is TRBV5-1, the J call TRBJ1-1; D ambiguous. CDR1 is SGHRS and CDR2 is YFSETQ in the germline V gene. The length of the CDR3 is 14 residues. The germline V and J ends were trimmed by 4 bases and 5 bases, with 15 bases remaining between them.

The genes are TRBV4-1 and TRBJ2-1; 9 nucleotides align to TRBD2. Germline assignment: CDR1 MGHRA and CDR2 YSYEKL. Trimming cost V 0 bases and J 7 bases; bases outside gene matches: 7. This CDR3 comprises 16 residues. The CDR3 bases are TGCGCCAGCAGCCAAGATTCAGCGGGAGGCGGGAATGAGCAGTTCTTC. Its translation: CASSQDSAGGGNEQFF.

The gene calls are TRBV5-1 and TRBJ2-1; D may be TRBD2 (6 bases). Between the trimmed V and J ends, which lost 3 bases and 7 bases, there was a span of 11 bases. The CDR3 spans 13 residues. The germline V gene has CDR1 SGHRS and CDR2 YFSETQ. The CDR3 is CASSWYLANEQFF. CDR3 coding DNA: TGCGCCAGCAGCTGGTATCTAGCGAATGAGCAGTTCTTC.

As concerns this clone: A read error may produce the germline difference seen at one junction end. The chain couples TRBV27 to TRBJ2-7; D gene ambiguous. Germline assignment: CDR1 MNHEY and CDR2 SMNVEV (reference sequence). The CDR3 has 14 amino acids. The CDR3 protein is CASSISFSSYEQYF. The CDR3 bases are TGTGCCAGCAGTATATCTTTCAGCTCCTACGAGCAGTACTTC.

The chain joins TRBV7-3 to TRBJ2-7, with a tentative D call TRBD2 (6 bases). The germline V and J ends were trimmed by 1 base and 6 bases, with 16 bases remaining between them. Per the germline V gene, CDR1 is SGHTA and CDR2 is FQGTGA. The CDR3 is 15 residues long. DNA for the CDR3: TGTGCCAGCAGCTTAATGCCAGTAGTCGGGGGCGAGCAGTACTTC. It encodes CASSLMPVVGGEQYF.

This rearrangement joins TRBV5-1 to TRBJ1-5; 10 positions match TRBD1. The CDR3 length is 16 residues. Germline CDR1 SGHRS, CDR2 YFSETQ. Unmatched junction bases numbered 5, after V lost 1 base and J lost 4 bases. The CDR3 nucleotides are TGCGCCAGCAGCTTGTTCGGGACAGGGGCTAATCAGCCCCAGCATTTT. This sequence encodes CASSLFGTGANQPQHF.

The gene calls are TRBV4-1 and TRBJ1-5; D is ambiguous. The germline V and J ends were trimmed by 2 bases and 2 bases, with 4 bases remaining between them. The germline gives CDR1 MGHRA, CDR2 YSYEKL. This CDR3 has 13 residues. The CDR3, as DNA: TGCGCCAGCAGCCAACGGGGCAATCAGCCCCAGCATTTT. It encodes CASSQRGNQPQHF.